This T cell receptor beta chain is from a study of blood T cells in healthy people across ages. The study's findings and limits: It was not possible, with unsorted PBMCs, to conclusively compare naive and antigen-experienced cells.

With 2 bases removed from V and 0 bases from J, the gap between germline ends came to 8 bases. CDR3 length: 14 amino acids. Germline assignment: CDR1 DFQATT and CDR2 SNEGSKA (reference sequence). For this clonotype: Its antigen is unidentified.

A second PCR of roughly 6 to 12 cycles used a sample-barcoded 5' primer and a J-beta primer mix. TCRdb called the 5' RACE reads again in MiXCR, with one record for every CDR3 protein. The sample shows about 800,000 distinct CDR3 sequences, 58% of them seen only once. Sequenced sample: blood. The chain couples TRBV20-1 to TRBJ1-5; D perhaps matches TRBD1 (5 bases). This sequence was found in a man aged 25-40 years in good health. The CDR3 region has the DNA TGCAGTGCTAGACCAGGGCATAGCAATCAGCCCCAGCATTTT. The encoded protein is CSARPGHSNQPQHF.